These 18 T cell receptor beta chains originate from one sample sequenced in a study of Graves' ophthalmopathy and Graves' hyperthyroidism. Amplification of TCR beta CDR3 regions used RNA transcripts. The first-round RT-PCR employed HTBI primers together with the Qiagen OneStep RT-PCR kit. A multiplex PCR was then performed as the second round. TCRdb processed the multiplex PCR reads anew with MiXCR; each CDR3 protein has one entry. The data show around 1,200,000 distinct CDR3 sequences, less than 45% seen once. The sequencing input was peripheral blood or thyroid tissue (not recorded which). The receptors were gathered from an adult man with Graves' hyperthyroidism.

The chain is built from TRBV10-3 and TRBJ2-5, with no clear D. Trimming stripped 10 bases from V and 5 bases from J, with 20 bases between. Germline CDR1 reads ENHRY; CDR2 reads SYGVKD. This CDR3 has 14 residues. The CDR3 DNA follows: TGTGCCAGCAGGACCCGACTGCGTTCCGAGACCCAGTACTTC. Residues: CASRTRLRSETQYF.

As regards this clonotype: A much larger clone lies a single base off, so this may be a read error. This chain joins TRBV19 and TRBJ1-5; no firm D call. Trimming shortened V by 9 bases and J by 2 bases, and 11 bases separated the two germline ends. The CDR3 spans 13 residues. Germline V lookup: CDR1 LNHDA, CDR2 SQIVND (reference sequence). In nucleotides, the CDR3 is TGTGCCAGCGGGGTTTATGGCAATCAGCCCCAGCATTTT. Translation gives CASGVYGNQPQHF.

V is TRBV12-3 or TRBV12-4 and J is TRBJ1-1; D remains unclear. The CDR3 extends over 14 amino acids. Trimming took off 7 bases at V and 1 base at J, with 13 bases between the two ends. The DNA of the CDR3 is TGTGCCAGCACTATCCTGGAGGGGAACACTGAAGCTTTCTTT. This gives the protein CASTILEGNTEAFF.

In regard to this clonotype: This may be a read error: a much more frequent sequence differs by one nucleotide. In DNA form, the CDR3 reads TGTGCCAGCAGCTATCGGACTGCCGCGTTGAACACCGGGGAGCTGTTTTTT. Translating gives CASSYRTAALNTGELFF. This chain joins TRBV7-2 and TRBJ2-2; D perhaps matches TRBD2 (5 bases). Germline V lookup: CDR1 SGHTA, CDR2 FQGNSA. With 4 bases removed from V and 1 base from J, the gap between germline ends came to 16 bases. This CDR3 comprises 17 residues.

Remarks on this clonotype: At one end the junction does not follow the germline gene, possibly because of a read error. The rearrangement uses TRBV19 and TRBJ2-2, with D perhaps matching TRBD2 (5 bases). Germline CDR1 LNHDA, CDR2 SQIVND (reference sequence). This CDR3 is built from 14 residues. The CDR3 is CASSISLVPGELVF. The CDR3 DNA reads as TGTGCCAGTAGTATTAGCCTAGTCCCCGGGGAGCTGGTTTTT.

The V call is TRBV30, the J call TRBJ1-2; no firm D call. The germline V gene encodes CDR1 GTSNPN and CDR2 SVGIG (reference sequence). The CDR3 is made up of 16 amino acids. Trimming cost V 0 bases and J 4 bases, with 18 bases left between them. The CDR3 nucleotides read TGTGCCTGGAGTGTAATATTAAGGGAATTTGGCTATGGCTACACCTTC. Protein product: CAWSVILREFGYGYTF.

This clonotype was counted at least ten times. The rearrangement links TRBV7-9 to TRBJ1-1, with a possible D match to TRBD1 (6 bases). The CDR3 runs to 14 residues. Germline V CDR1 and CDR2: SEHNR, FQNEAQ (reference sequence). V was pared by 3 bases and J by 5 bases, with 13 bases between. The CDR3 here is CASSFGLGTTEAFF. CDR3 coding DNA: TGTGCCAGCAGCTTCGGGCTGGGGACAACTGAAGCTTTCTTT.

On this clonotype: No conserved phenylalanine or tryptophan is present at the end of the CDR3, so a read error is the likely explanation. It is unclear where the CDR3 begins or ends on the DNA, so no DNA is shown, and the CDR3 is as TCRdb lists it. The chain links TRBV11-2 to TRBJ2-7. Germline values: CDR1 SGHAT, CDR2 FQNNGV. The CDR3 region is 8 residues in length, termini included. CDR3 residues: CASSPQVQ.

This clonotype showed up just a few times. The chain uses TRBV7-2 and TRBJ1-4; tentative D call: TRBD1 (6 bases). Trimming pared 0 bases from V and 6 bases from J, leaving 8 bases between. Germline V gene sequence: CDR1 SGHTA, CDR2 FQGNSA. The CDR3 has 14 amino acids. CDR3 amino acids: CASSLAGGYEKLFF. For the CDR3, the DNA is TGTGCCAGCAGCTTAGCCGGGGGCTATGAAAAACTGTTTTTT. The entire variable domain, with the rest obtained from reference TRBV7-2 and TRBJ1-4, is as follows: GAGVSQSPSNKVTEKGKDVELRCDPISGHTALYWYRQSLGQGLEFLIYFQGNSAPDKSGLPSDRFSAERTGGSVSTLTIQRTQQEDSAVYLCASSLAGGYEKLFFGSGTQLSVL.

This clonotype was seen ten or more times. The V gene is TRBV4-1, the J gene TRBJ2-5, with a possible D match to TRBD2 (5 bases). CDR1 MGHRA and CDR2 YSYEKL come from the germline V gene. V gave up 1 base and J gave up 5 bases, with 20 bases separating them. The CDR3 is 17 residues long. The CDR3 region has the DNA TGCGCCAGCAGCCAAGTTCGTACCAAGCGGTGGCGGGAGACCCAGTACTTC. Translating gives CASSQVRTKRWRETQYF.

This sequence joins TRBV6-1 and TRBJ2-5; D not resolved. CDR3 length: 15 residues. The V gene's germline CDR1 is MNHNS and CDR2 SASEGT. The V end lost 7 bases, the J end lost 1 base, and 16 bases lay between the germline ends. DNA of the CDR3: TGTGCCAGCACCGACGGTCGAGAGATCCAAGAGACCCAGTACTTC. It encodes CASTDGREIQETQYF.

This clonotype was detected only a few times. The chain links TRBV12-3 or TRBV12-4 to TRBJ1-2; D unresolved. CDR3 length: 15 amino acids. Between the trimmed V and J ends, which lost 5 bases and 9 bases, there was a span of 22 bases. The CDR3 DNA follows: TGTGCCAGCAGTACGCGACCCGGCCCCACTATGCGCTACACCTTC. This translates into CASSTRPGPTMRYTF.

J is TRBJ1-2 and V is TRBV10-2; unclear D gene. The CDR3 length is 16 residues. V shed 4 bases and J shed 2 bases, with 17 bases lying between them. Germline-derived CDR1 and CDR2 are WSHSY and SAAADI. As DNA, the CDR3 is TGCGCCAGCAGTGCTATGGGCAGTCTTTTAAACTATGGCTACACCTTC. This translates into CASSAMGSLLNYGYTF.

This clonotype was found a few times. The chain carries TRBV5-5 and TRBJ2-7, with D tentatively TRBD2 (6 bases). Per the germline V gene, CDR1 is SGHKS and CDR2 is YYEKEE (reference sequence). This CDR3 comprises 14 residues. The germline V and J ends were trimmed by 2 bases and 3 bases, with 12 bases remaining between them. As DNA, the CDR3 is TGTGCCAGCAGCTTTAGAGGCGGGGTCTACGAGCAGTACTTC. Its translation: CASSFRGGVYEQYF.

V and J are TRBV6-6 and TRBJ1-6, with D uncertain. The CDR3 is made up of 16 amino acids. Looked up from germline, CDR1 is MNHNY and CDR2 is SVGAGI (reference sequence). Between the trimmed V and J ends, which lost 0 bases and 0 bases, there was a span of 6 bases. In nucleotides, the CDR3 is TGTGCCAGCAGTTACTCGGCAGACTCCTATAATTCACCCCTCCACTTT. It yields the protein CASSYSADSYNSPLHF.

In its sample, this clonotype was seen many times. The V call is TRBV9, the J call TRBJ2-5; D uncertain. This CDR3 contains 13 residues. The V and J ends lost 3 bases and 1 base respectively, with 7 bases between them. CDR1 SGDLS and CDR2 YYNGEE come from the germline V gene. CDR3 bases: TGTGCCAGCAGCGCCGGCCCCCAAGAGACCCAGTACTTC. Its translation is CASSAGPQETQYF.

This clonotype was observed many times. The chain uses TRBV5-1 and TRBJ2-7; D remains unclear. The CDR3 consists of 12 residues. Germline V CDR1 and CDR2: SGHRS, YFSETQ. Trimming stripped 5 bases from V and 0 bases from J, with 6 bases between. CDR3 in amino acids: CASREHSYEQYF. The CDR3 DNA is TGCGCCAGCAGGGAGCACTCCTACGAGCAGTACTTC.

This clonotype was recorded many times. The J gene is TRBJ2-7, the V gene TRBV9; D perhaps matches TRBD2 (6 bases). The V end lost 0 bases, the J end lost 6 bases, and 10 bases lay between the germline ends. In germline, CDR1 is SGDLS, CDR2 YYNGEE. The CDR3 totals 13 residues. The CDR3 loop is CASSVGGVGEQYF. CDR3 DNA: TGTGCCAGCAGCGTAGGCGGGGTCGGCGAGCAGTACTTC.